This entry lists 32 T cell receptor beta chains sequenced from one sample in a study of spatial heterogeneity in lung cancer. Time point described: blood at routine non-recurrence follow-up after resection. Whole RNA, which was extracted from tumor, nontumor lung tissue or frozen PBMC, was sequenced without any cell sorting. Each CDR3 protein is one row after TCRdb ran MiXCR on the 5' RACE reads. This table has some 120,000 distinct CDR3 sequences, 10% to 15% appearing once. The sample consisted of PBMCs, taken at follow-up. The receptors here all came from a male donor with early-stage non-small cell lung cancer.

V usage is TRBV28 and J usage is TRBJ2-7; 8 nucleotides agree with TRBD1. The CDR3 totals 14 residues. CDR1 and CDR2 from the germline V gene are MDHEN and SYDVKM. Germline trimming cut 5 bases from V and 3 bases from J; bases unmatched to any gene: 6. CDR3 amino acids: CASSLDRGVYEQYF. The DNA for the CDR3 is TGTGCCAGCAGTCTTGACAGGGGAGTCTACGAGCAGTACTTC.

This chain uses TRBV6-1 with TRBJ1-5; no clear D. This CDR3 spans 15 amino acids. Germline-derived CDR1 and CDR2 are MNHNS and SASEGT. Between the trimmed V and J ends, which lost 1 base and 7 bases, there was a span of 14 bases. The CDR3 is CASSEEGGAAQPQHF. As DNA, the CDR3 is TGTGCCAGCAGTGAAGAGGGCGGAGCGGCACAGCCCCAGCATTTT.

CDR3 nucleotide sequence: TGTGCCAGCAGCTTCAAAGCGACAGGGGGCGAAAAACTGTTTTTT. Translating it yields CASSFKATGGEKLFF. The chain uses TRBV5-6 and TRBJ1-4, with 10 nucleotides matching TRBD1. The germline gives CDR1 SGHDT, CDR2 YYEEEE. CDR3 length: 15 amino acids. Losses at the gene ends were 2 bases for V and 8 bases for J; bases not matched to a gene: 6.

The chain employs TRBV7-9 and TRBJ2-5, with D possibly matching TRBD1 (5 bases). The V end lost 0 bases, the J end lost 0 bases, and 5 bases lay between the germline ends. The V gene's germline CDR1 is SEHNR and CDR2 FQNEAQ (reference sequence). This CDR3 has 14 residues. The CDR3 loop reads CASSLAGHQETQYF. For the CDR3, the DNA is TGTGCCAGCAGCTTAGCGGGGCACCAAGAGACCCAGTACTTC.

This clonotype has just a few counts. The chain couples TRBV10-3 to TRBJ2-3; D is perhaps TRBD2 (5 bases). V lost 0 bases and J 8 bases, leaving 21 bases between the germline ends. The germline CDR1 and CDR2 sequences are ENHRY and SYGVKD. This CDR3 region has 17 residues. CDR3: CAISESIAGGKTGTQYF. For the CDR3, the DNA is TGTGCCATCAGTGAGTCGATAGCCGGAGGAAAAACGGGTACGCAGTATTTT.

The table lists this clonotype with many counts. The rearrangement joins TRBV12-3 or TRBV12-4 to TRBJ2-7, with D maybe TRBD1 (6 bases). This CDR3 region has 14 residues. V was pared by 5 bases and J by 7 bases, with 18 bases between. CDR3 protein: CASSRTEGGREQYF. The CDR3 DNA sequence: TGTGCCAGCAGTCGGACAGAGGGTGGTCGGGAGCAGTACTTC.

The chain recombines TRBV4-3 with TRBJ2-3; 7 nucleotides agree with TRBD1. The CDR3 totals 16 residues. Germline V CDR1 and CDR2: LGHNA, YSLEER. Trimming removed 2 bases from V and 0 bases from J; junction bases left unmatched: 5. CDR3 sequence reads: CASSQTYRGSTDTQYF. CDR3 in DNA: TGCGCCAGCAGCCAAACATACAGGGGAAGCACAGATACGCAGTATTTT.

The chain recombines TRBV24-1 with TRBJ2-1; 7 bases map to TRBD1. CDR1 is KGHDR, CDR2 SFDVKD, per germline. V shed 4 bases, J shed 4 bases, and the junction held 3 bases outside the gene matches. This CDR3 region has 14 residues. The CDR3 nucleotides read TGTGCCACCAGTGACTCGACAGGGTACAATGAGCAGTTCTTC. Its translation is CATSDSTGYNEQFF.

This sequence joins TRBV7-2 and TRBJ2-2; D gene ambiguous. CDR1 SGHTA and CDR2 FQGNSA come from the germline V gene. CDR3 size: 15 residues. Between the trimmed V and J ends, which lost 1 base and 6 bases, there was a span of 12 bases. Here the CDR3 reads CASSLVALGSGELFF. The CDR3 DNA follows: TGTGCCAGCAGCTTAGTCGCTTTAGGCTCCGGGGAGCTGTTTTTT. The full variable domain, in which reference TRBV7-2 and TRBJ2-2 provide the parts outside the CDR3, is GAGVSQSPSNKVTEKGKDVELRCDPISGHTALYWYRQSLGQGLEFLIYFQGNSAPDKSGLPSDRFSAERTGGSVSTLTIQRTQQEDSAVYLCASSLVALGSGELFFGEGSRLTVL.

This clonotype was recorded at least ten times. V gene TRBV7-8 combines with J gene TRBJ1-6, with D tentatively TRBD1 (6 bases). The CDR3 covers 18 residues. V was trimmed by 7 bases and J by 5 bases, leaving 24 bases between them. Germline V gives CDR1 SGHVS, CDR2 FQNEAQ. CDR3 protein: CASTLRIPGVDNNSPLHF. DNA of the CDR3: TGTGCCAGCACCCTAAGAATCCCAGGGGTAGATAATAATTCACCCCTCCACTTT. The variable domain in full, completed from reference TRBV7-8 and TRBJ1-6, reads GAGVSQSPRYKVAKRGQDVALRCDPISGHVSLFWYQQALGQGPEFLTYFQNEAQLDKSGLPSDRFFAERPEGSVSTLKIQRTQQEDSAVYLCASTLRIPGVDNNSPLHFGNGTRLTVT.

This clonotype has at least ten counts. The V call is TRBV10-3, the J call TRBJ2-7; D not resolved. Trimming shortened V by 4 bases and J by 0 bases, and 19 bases separated the two germline ends. CDR1 ENHRY and CDR2 SYGVKD come from the germline V gene. This CDR3 has 17 residues. DNA of the CDR3: TGTGCCATCAGTGGCCCCGGCCGGATGGAGAGCTCCTACGAGCAGTACTTC. Translating gives CAISGPGRMESSYEQYF.

This clonotype has a handful of counts. V usage is TRBV19 and J usage is TRBJ2-5, with D uncertain. Germline V lookup: CDR1 LNHDA, CDR2 SQIVND (reference sequence). The CDR3 loop spans 13 amino acids. Deletions cut 2 bases from V and 0 bases from J, with 4 bases between. The CDR3 DNA reads as TGTGCCAGTAGTATAACTAACCAAGAGACCCAGTACTTC. It is translated as CASSITNQETQYF. The entire variable domain, with the rest obtained from reference TRBV19 and TRBJ2-5, is as follows: DGGITQSPKYLFRKEGQNVTLSCEQNLNHDAMYWYRQDPGQGLRLIYYSQIVNDFQKGDIAEGYSVSREKKESFPLTVTSAQKNPTAFYLCASSITNQETQYFGPGTRLLVL.

V gene TRBV6-2 or TRBV6-3 combines with J gene TRBJ2-5, with TRBD1 matching over 8 bases. CDR1 MNHEY and CDR2 SVGEGT come from the germline V gene. The CDR3 has 14 residues. J lost 6 bases, V lost 5 bases, and 8 bases had no gene match. The DNA for the CDR3 is TGTGCCAGCAGTCCAGACAGGGGCGGACAGACCCAGTACTTC. This codes for CASSPDRGGQTQYF.

This clonotype was detected a few times. The chain couples TRBV4-3 to TRBJ1-6; no firm D call. Trimming removed 2 bases from V and 9 bases from J, with 11 bases in between. CDR3 length equals 14 residues. CDR1 LGHNA and CDR2 YSLEER come from the germline V gene. CDR3 nucleotides: TGCGCCAGCAGCCAACATCCAGAGATTTCACCCCTCCACTTT. This translates into CASSQHPEISPLHF.

The sample holds a few counts of this clonotype. The chain uses TRBV20-1 and TRBJ2-1; D possibly corresponds to TRBD2 (6 bases). The CDR3 is 14 residues long. CDR1 and CDR2 (germline): DFQATT, SNEGSKA (reference sequence). CDR3 nucleotide sequence: TGCAGCGAAAAAGGGGACTGGCTAAACGGTGAGCAGTTCTTC. It encodes CSEKGDWLNGEQFF.

The chain recombines TRBV7-2 with TRBJ2-1, with D uncertain. Trimming pared 2 bases from V and 5 bases from J, leaving 22 bases between. This CDR3 is built from 18 residues. Germline V gene lookup returns CDR1 SGHTA and CDR2 FQGNSA. CDR3 in amino acids: CASSLRAMSLPRDNEQFF. CDR3 in DNA: TGTGCCAGCAGCTTACGTGCAATGAGCCTTCCTAGGGACAATGAGCAGTTCTTC.

This clonotype showed up many times. The chain combines TRBV27 with TRBJ1-1; tentatively, D is TRBD1 (5 bases). Trimming stripped 2 bases from V and 1 base from J, with 14 bases between. Germline CDR1 MNHEY, CDR2 SMNVEV (reference sequence). The CDR3 is made up of 16 amino acids. The CDR3 is CASSLIGRTTNTEAFF. The CDR3 DNA reads TGTGCCAGCAGTTTAATAGGTAGGACAACGAACACTGAAGCTTTCTTT.

The chain uses TRBV12-3 or TRBV12-4 and TRBJ2-3; 8 bases are a match to TRBD2. The trim removed 5 bases at V and 3 bases at J, leaving 7 bases unmatched. The CDR3 covers 15 residues. The CDR3 spells CASSPAGGGTDTQYF. The CDR3 DNA sequence: TGTGCCAGCAGTCCCGCGGGGGGAGGAACAGATACGCAGTATTTT.

This clonotype was detected a few times. The V and J genes are TRBV7-2 and TRBJ2-5; D gene uncertain. Germline V gene lookup returns CDR1 SGHTA and CDR2 FQGNSA. Deletions cut 4 bases from V and 5 bases from J, with 17 bases between. The CDR3 has 15 residues. The DNA of the CDR3 is TGTGCCAGCAGCTCAAGAGGTCCGACCGGGGAGACCCAGTACTTC. It specifies CASSSRGPTGETQYF.

The chain joins TRBV24-1 to TRBJ2-2; D unresolved. The CDR3 has 12 amino acids. V was clipped by 5 bases and J by 4 bases, with 4 bases between them. The V gene's germline CDR1 is KGHDR and CDR2 SFDVKD. CDR3: CATSAGTGELFF. For the CDR3, the DNA is TGTGCCACCAGTGCGGGCACCGGGGAGCTGTTTTTT.

The rearrangement joins TRBV7-3 to TRBJ2-7; TRBD2 agrees at 9 bases. Germline trimming cut 5 bases from V and 6 bases from J; bases unmatched to any gene: 11. Germline values: CDR1 SGHTA, CDR2 FQGTGA. There are 15 residues in the CDR3. In nucleotides, the CDR3 is TGTGCCAGCAGCCTGGGGCTAGCGGGACACGGCGAGCAGTACTTC. It specifies CASSLGLAGHGEQYF. Supplemented by reference TRBV7-3 and TRBJ2-7, the full variable domain reads GAGVSQTPSNKVTEKGKYVELRCDPISGHTALYWYRQSLGQGPEFLIYFQGTGAADDSGLPNDRFFAVRPEGSVSTLKIQRTERGDSAVYLCASSLGLAGHGEQYFGPGTRLTVT.

This chain joins TRBV10-2 and TRBJ1-1, with D unclear. Deletions cut 5 bases from V and 4 bases from J, with 11 bases between. The CDR3 totals 13 residues. The germline V gene has CDR1 WSHSY and CDR2 SAAADI. In DNA, the CDR3 is TGCGCCAGCAGTAGGCCCCTGGCCACTGAAGCTTTCTTT. Its translation: CASSRPLATEAFF.

This clonotype was observed at least ten times. The rearrangement links TRBV20-1 to TRBJ2-6; D possibly corresponds to TRBD2 (5 bases). V dropped 2 bases and J dropped 2 bases, with 7 bases sitting between them. In germline, CDR1 is DFQATT, CDR2 SNEGSKA (reference sequence). The CDR3 runs 14 residues. The CDR3 sequence: CSARWGAGANVLTF. For the CDR3, the DNA is TGCAGTGCTAGATGGGGAGCTGGGGCCAACGTCCTGACTTTC.

This clonotype was counted at least ten times. The rearrangement joins TRBV5-1 to TRBJ2-6; perhaps TRBD1 as D (6 bases). V lost 2 bases, J lost 3 bases, and 9 bases lay in between. The germline V gene encodes CDR1 SGHRS and CDR2 YFSETQ. This CDR3 is 15 amino acids long. CDR3 protein: CASSLQGIGANVLTF. The CDR3 coding sequence is TGCGCCAGCAGCTTACAGGGAATTGGGGCCAACGTCCTGACTTTC.

In this sample, this clonotype turned up a few times. V gene TRBV28 combines with J gene TRBJ1-1, with D perhaps TRBD1 (5 bases). Trimming left V 7 bases short and J 0 bases short, with 9 bases between. CDR1 MDHEN and CDR2 SYDVKM come from the germline V gene. The CDR3 contains 13 residues. The CDR3 reads CASNEGMNTEAFF. The CDR3 bases are TGTGCCAGCAATGAGGGGATGAACACTGAAGCTTTCTTT.

This clonotype was seen more than once but under ten times. The chain has TRBV10-2 and TRBJ2-2; perhaps TRBD1 as D (6 bases). Trimming removed 6 bases from V and 3 bases from J, with 11 bases in between. The CDR3 covers 14 residues. Germline CDR1 is WSHSY and CDR2 is SAAADI. In DNA form, the CDR3 reads TGCGCCAGCAGACGTTACAGGGACACCGGGGAGCTGTTTTTT. Its protein product is CASRRYRDTGELFF.

This clonotype was observed at least ten times. The rearrangement links TRBV3-1 to TRBJ1-1; D is unresolved. Trimming left V 4 bases short and J 2 bases short, with 8 bases between. Germline V lookup: CDR1 LGHDT, CDR2 YNNKEL (reference sequence). This CDR3 region has 13 residues. The CDR3, as DNA: TGTGCCAGCAGCCTGGGCCCCAACACTGAAGCTTTCTTT. Amino acid sequence: CASSLGPNTEAFF.

This clonotype has a count of ten or more. The chain carries TRBV5-6 and TRBJ1-5; D is unresolved. CDR1 and CDR2 (germline): SGHDT, YYEEEE. The V end was cut by 0 bases, the J end by 1 base, with 11 bases between. The CDR3 extends over 16 amino acids. CDR3 coding DNA: TGTGCCAGCAGCTTGGGCATGGGGATCAGCAATCAGCCCCAGCATTTT. Its protein product is CASSLGMGISNQPQHF. Full variable domain (rest looked up from reference TRBV5-6 and TRBJ1-5): DAGVTQSPTHLIKTRGQQVTLRCSPKSGHDTVSWYQQALGQGPQFIFQYYEEEERQRGNFPDRFSGHQFPNYSSELNVNALLLGDSALYLCASSLGMGISNQPQHFGDGTRLSIL.

The sample holds a few counts of this clonotype. The V and J genes are TRBV9 and TRBJ2-5; perhaps TRBD1 as D (6 bases). Germline CDR1 SGDLS, CDR2 YYNGEE. V lost 2 bases to trimming and J lost 2 bases, with 10 bases between them. This CDR3 region has 14 residues. CDR3 DNA: TGTGCCAGCAGCGTCCAGGGGTCACAAGAGACCCAGTACTTC. Amino acid sequence: CASSVQGSQETQYF. The whole variable domain, filled in from reference TRBV9 and TRBJ2-5, reads DSGVTQTPKHLITATGQRVTLRCSPRSGDLSVYWYQQSLDQGLQFLIQYYNGEERAKGNILERFSAQQFPDLHSELNLSSLELGDSALYFCASSVQGSQETQYFGPGTRLLVL.

Ten or more counts support this clonotype. J is TRBJ1-6 and V is TRBV19; maybe TRBD1 (5 bases). Deletions cut 1 base from V and 7 bases from J, with 14 bases between. The CDR3 contains 16 residues. Per germline, CDR1 LNHDA and CDR2 SQIVND (reference sequence). The CDR3 nucleotides read TGTGCCAGTAGTATAGTTTCCGGGACGGGAAATTCACCCCTCCACTTT. This gives the protein CASSIVSGTGNSPLHF.

This clonotype showed up many times. The J gene is TRBJ1-6, the V gene TRBV7-2, with 9 bases identical to TRBD1. The junction had 6 bases not matched to a gene; V was cut back by 3 bases and J by 9 bases. The length of the CDR3 is 15 residues. CDR1 SGHTA and CDR2 FQGNSA come from the germline V gene. CDR3 DNA sequence: TGTGCCAGCAGCTTTTCCGGGACAGGGAGTTCACCCCTCCACTTT. Its protein product is CASSFSGTGSSPLHF.

This clonotype came up many times. This chain joins TRBV7-2 and TRBJ2-1; D assignment may be TRBD1 or TRBD2 (5 bases each). CDR3 length equals 13 residues. Germline V gene lookup returns CDR1 SGHTA and CDR2 FQGNSA. The germline V and J ends were trimmed by 5 bases and 8 bases, with 13 bases remaining between them. The CDR3 reads CASSLYRGDEQFF. The DNA of the CDR3 is TGTGCCAGCAGCCTCTACCGGGGCGATGAGCAGTTCTTC.